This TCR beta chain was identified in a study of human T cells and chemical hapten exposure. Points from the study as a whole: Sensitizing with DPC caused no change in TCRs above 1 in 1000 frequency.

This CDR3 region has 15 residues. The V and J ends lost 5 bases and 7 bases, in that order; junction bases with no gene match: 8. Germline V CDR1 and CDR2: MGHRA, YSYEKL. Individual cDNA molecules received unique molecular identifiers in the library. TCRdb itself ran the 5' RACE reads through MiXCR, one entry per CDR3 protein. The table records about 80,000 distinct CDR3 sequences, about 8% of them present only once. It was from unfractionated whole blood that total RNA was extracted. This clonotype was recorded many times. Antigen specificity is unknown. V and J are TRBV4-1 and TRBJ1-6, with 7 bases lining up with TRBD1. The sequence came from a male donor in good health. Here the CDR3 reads CASSTPATGNSPLHF. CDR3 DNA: TGCGCCAGCAGCACTCCTGCGACAGGGAATTCACCCCTCCACTTT.